The next 25 T cell receptor beta chains were all read from a single sample in a study of long-term antiretroviral therapy in people with HIV. Version v3.0 of the immunoSEQ assay was performed at survey level. Here immunoSEQ multiplex PCR was the method, and the copy in TCRdb shows in-frame clones only, minus some. The table includes 9,000 to 13,000 clones, around 88% detected once. Source: unsorted PBMCs, taken 0.2 years before starting antiretroviral therapy. These receptors were collected from a woman aged 40-49 years with HIV.

The rearrangement joins TRBV2 to TRBJ2-3, with D maybe TRBD2 (6 bases). Germline-derived CDR1 and CDR2 are SNHLY and FYNNEI. This CDR3 has 14 amino acids. V lost 3 bases, J lost 3 bases, and 10 bases lay in between. CDR3 protein: CASSEAGRTDTQYF. The DNA for the CDR3 is TGTGCCAGCAGTGAGGCAGGGAGGACAGATACGCAGTATTTT.

The genes are TRBV4-2 and TRBJ2-3; TRBD2 agrees at 8 bases. Germline CDR1 LGHNA, CDR2 YNFKEQ. The CDR3 spans 16 residues. With V trimmed by 0 bases and J by 4 bases, 6 bases remained unmatched. CDR3: CASSQDNSGGADTQYF. In DNA form, the CDR3 reads TGTGCCAGCAGCCAAGACAACAGCGGGGGAGCAGATACGCAGTATTTT.

The chain carries TRBV18 and TRBJ2-7; the match to TRBD2 covers 10 bases. V lost 2 bases, J lost 2 bases, and 6 bases stayed unmatched. The CDR3 sequence is 16 residues long. Germline V gene sequence: CDR1 KGHSH, CDR2 LQKENI. The CDR3 loop reads CASSPNGLAEAYEQYF. In DNA form, the CDR3 reads TGTGCCAGCTCACCAAACGGACTAGCGGAGGCCTACGAGCAGTACTTC.

The chain combines TRBV2 with TRBJ1-2, with D uncertain. Germline V gene data show CDR1 as SNHLY and CDR2 as FYNNEI. Deletions cut 4 bases from V and 6 bases from J, with 12 bases between. The CDR3 has 13 residues. In DNA form, the CDR3 reads TGTGCCAGCAGTGTTACCCGAGGAGATGGCTACACCTTC. Amino acids: CASSVTRGDGYTF.

V and J are TRBV7-6 and TRBJ2-1; no firm D call. The germline V and J ends were trimmed by 4 bases and 1 base, with 11 bases remaining between them. CDR1 SGHVS and CDR2 FNYEAQ come from the germline V gene. This CDR3 has 15 residues. DNA for the CDR3: TGTGCCAGCAGCTCAGAAGTGCAATCCTACAATGAGCAGTTCTTC. Translating it yields CASSSEVQSYNEQFF.

This rearrangement joins TRBV10-3 to TRBJ1-1; maybe TRBD1 (5 bases). V lost 6 bases to trimming and J lost 0 bases, with 14 bases between them. Germline CDR1 reads ENHRY; CDR2 reads SYGVKD. The CDR3 contains 15 residues. CDR3 nucleotide sequence: TGTGCCATCAGAGAAACCGGGACGGTGAACACTGAAGCTTTCTTT. Encoded protein: CAIRETGTVNTEAFF.

V gene TRBV4-3 combines with J gene TRBJ1-3; D possibly corresponds to TRBD1 (6 bases). The CDR3 length is 16 residues. V gave up 4 bases and J gave up 0 bases, with 13 bases separating them. CDR1 is LGHNA, CDR2 YSLEER, per germline. CDR3 bases: TGCGCCAGCAGCCGACAGGCAGGCAACTCTGGAAACACCATATATTTT. It is translated as CASSRQAGNSGNTIYF.

The CDR3 spells CAWSVGPTGELFF. In nucleotides, the CDR3 is TGTGCCTGGAGTGTGGGACCGACCGGGGAGCTGTTTTTT. V usage is TRBV30 and J usage is TRBJ2-2; D is possibly TRBD1 or TRBD2 (5 bases each). CDR3 length: 13 amino acids. With 0 bases removed from V and 5 bases from J, the gap between germline ends came to 7 bases. Looked up from germline, CDR1 is GTSNPN and CDR2 is SVGIG (reference sequence).

This rearrangement joins TRBV7-5 to TRBJ2-7; the DNA was not compared with TRBD2, the D call given in the table. TRBV7-5 is classified as a pseudogene. The CDR3 runs 16 residues. The chain's CDR3 is CARSSSSGGSFYEQYF. Written as DNA, the CDR3 is TGTGCCAGAAGCTCATCTAGCGGGGGATCATTCTACGAGCAGTACTTC.

The V gene is TRBV19, the J gene TRBJ1-4; tentatively, D is TRBD1 (6 bases). CDR1 is LNHDA, CDR2 SQIVND, per germline (reference sequence). V was cut by 3 bases and J by 8 bases, with 22 bases left in between. The CDR3 loop spans 17 amino acids. In DNA, the CDR3 is TGTGCCAGTAGTATGGGGAAGAGATGGGGGCTTGGGGAAAAACTGTTTTTT. Translation: CASSMGKRWGLGEKLFF.

Notes on this clone: Germline is not matched at one junction end, which may reflect a read error. The rearrangement uses TRBV7-9 and TRBJ2-1; D is uncertain. CDR1 and CDR2 from the germline V gene are SEHNR and FQNEAQ (reference sequence). This CDR3 is built from 15 residues. CDR3 sequence: CASSQERGYSNEQFF. The CDR3 nucleotides are TGCGCCAGCAGCCAAGAGCGTGGCTACTCCAATGAGCAGTTCTTC.

The chain employs TRBV4-1 and TRBJ2-7; 8 bases are shared with TRBD1. Germline values: CDR1 MGHRA, CDR2 YSYEKL. The ends lost 4 bases at V and 0 bases at J; junction bases unmatched: 14. The CDR3 extends over 18 amino acids. CDR3 residues: CASSPGQGEVTSSYEQYF. In DNA form, the CDR3 reads TGCGCCAGCAGCCCCGGACAGGGTGAGGTGACCAGCTCCTACGAGCAGTACTTC.

The chain recombines TRBV27 with TRBJ1-5; no definite D call. This CDR3 has 15 amino acids. Trimming cost V 0 bases and J 2 bases, with 8 bases left between them. The germline V gene has CDR1 MNHEY and CDR2 SMNVEV (reference sequence). The CDR3 DNA sequence: TGTGCCAGCAGTTTATCGAGAGGGCGCAATCAGCCCCAGCATTTT. This sequence encodes CASSLSRGRNQPQHF.

This clone showed up just a few times. The chain is built from TRBV5-6 and TRBJ1-2; no clear D. Germline lookup yields CDR1 SGHDT and CDR2 YYEEEE. The ends were cut back, 0 bases at V and 3 bases at J, with 9 bases in the middle. The CDR3 is made up of 14 amino acids. The CDR3 is CASSLERLDYGYTF. The CDR3 coding sequence is TGTGCCAGCAGCTTGGAACGTCTAGACTATGGCTACACCTTC. Combining the CDR3 with reference TRBV5-6 and TRBJ1-2 gives the whole variable domain DAGVTQSPTHLIKTRGQQVTLRCSPKSGHDTVSWYQQALGQGPQFIFQYYEEEERQRGNFPDRFSGHQFPNYSSELNVNALLLGDSALYLCASSLERLDYGYTFGSGTRLTVV.

The V gene is TRBV18, the J gene TRBJ1-5; D is possibly TRBD1 (6 bases). V was cut by 5 bases and J by 7 bases, with 12 bases left in between. Germline V gene sequence: CDR1 KGHSH, CDR2 LQKENI. This CDR3 is 13 amino acids long. DNA of the CDR3: TGTGCCAGCTCAGCCACAGGGACCCAGCCCCAGCATTTT. Its protein is CASSATGTQPQHF.

The V gene is TRBV6-5, the J gene TRBJ1-3; a possible D gene is TRBD1 (6 bases). The germline gives CDR1 MNHEY, CDR2 SVGAGI. The CDR3 length is 15 residues. V was clipped by 6 bases and J by 0 bases, with 12 bases between them. CDR3 in DNA: TGTGCCAGCAGCCTCGGACAGTCCTCTGGAAACACCATATATTTT. Residues: CASSLGQSSGNTIYF.

V is TRBV7-8 and J is TRBJ1-1; 7 bases fit TRBD1. With 5 bases clipped from V and 5 bases from J, the junction kept 5 bases outside the gene matches. From germline, CDR1 is SGHVS and CDR2 FQNEAQ. The CDR3 consists of 13 residues. The CDR3 protein is CASSKDRDTEAFF. CDR3 bases: TGTGCCAGCAGCAAAGACAGGGATACTGAAGCTTTCTTT.

CDR3 sequence (DNA): TGTGCCAGTAGTATTCTCCCCAGGGACAGGGTTTTGGGGAACACTGAAGCTTTCTTT. It codes for CASSILPRDRVLGNTEAFF. The chain couples TRBV19 to TRBJ1-1; 9 nucleotides align to TRBD1. V gave up 3 bases and J gave up 1 base; unmatched junction bases: 15. The germline V gene has CDR1 LNHDA and CDR2 SQIVND (reference sequence). There are 19 residues in the CDR3.

This clone was detected only once. V usage is TRBV19 and J usage is TRBJ2-5; D is perhaps TRBD1 (5 bases). This CDR3 comprises 12 residues. V dropped 2 bases and J dropped 5 bases, with 6 bases sitting between them. Germline lookup yields CDR1 LNHDA and CDR2 SQIVND (reference sequence). The CDR3 spells CASSIPGETQYF. The CDR3 region has the DNA TGTGCCAGTAGTATACCAGGGGAGACCCAGTACTTC.

CDR3 DNA sequence: TGTGCCACCAGCAGAGGGCAGGGGCAAAATTCACCCCTCCACTTT. It is translated as CATSRGQGQNSPLHF. The gene calls are TRBV15 and TRBJ1-6, with a possible D match to TRBD1 (6 bases). The germline V gene has CDR1 LNHNV and CDR2 YYDKDF (reference sequence). The CDR3 length is 15 residues. V was clipped by 1 base and J by 7 bases, with 11 bases between them.

This clone occurred once. The gene calls are TRBV19 and TRBJ1-4, with no clear D. The CDR3 consists of 15 residues. Germline V lookup: CDR1 LNHDA, CDR2 SQIVND (reference sequence). V was pared by 3 bases and J by 4 bases, with 12 bases between. As DNA, the CDR3 is TGTGCCAGTAGTATTAGCTCTGTTAGTAATGAAAAACTGTTTTTT. This gives the protein CASSISSVSNEKLFF. The whole variable domain, remainder taken from reference TRBV19 and TRBJ1-4, is DGGITQSPKYLFRKEGQNVTLSCEQNLNHDAMYWYRQDPGQGLRLIYYSQIVNDFQKGDIAEGYSVSREKKESFPLTVTSAQKNPTAFYLCASSISSVSNEKLFFGSGTQLSVL.

The chain links TRBV4-1 to TRBJ2-7; 13 positions agree with TRBD2. V dropped 0 bases and J dropped 7; count of bases not matched to a gene: 3. Germline V gene data show CDR1 as MGHRA and CDR2 as YSYEKL. This CDR3 spans 15 amino acids. CDR3 loop: CASSQDRLAGGEQYF. In nucleotides, the CDR3 is TGCGCCAGCAGCCAAGATCGACTAGCGGGGGGAGAGCAGTACTTC.

The chain couples TRBV9 to TRBJ2-4, with a possible D match to TRBD2 (6 bases). The V end was cut by 0 bases, the J end by 2 bases, with 15 bases between. Per germline, CDR1 SGDLS and CDR2 YYNGEE. The CDR3 has 17 amino acids. This chain's CDR3 is CASSVGGGAAPKNIQYF. The CDR3 bases are TGTGCCAGCAGCGTAGGAGGAGGGGCTGCCCCCAAAAACATTCAGTACTTC.

J is TRBJ1-1 and V is TRBV27; possible D gene TRBD1, 6 bases. CDR3 length equals 14 residues. The germline V gene encodes CDR1 MNHEY and CDR2 SMNVEV (reference sequence). The ends were cut back, 2 bases at V and 7 bases at J, with 14 bases in the middle. CDR3 in DNA: TGTGCCAGCAGTTTAGGGGGCGCTCCCTTTGAAGCTTTCTTT. Residues: CASSLGGAPFEAFF.

The count of this clone is one. This sequence joins TRBV18 and TRBJ1-5, with D tentatively TRBD1 (5 bases). From germline, CDR1 is KGHSH and CDR2 LQKENI. Trimming left V 3 bases short and J 4 bases short, with 13 bases between. CDR3 length: 15 amino acids. CDR3 protein: CASSPGTDVNQPQHF. CDR3 nucleotide sequence: TGTGCCAGCTCACCGGGGACGGACGTGAATCAGCCCCAGCATTTT.